This TCR beta chain was observed in a study of blood T cells in healthy people across ages. The wider study: Capturing about one barcoded beta molecule per two T cells was achieved by template switching. General observations from the study: Per-million-T-cell TCR beta diversity fell roughly linearly with age. Higher naive T cell percentage went strongly together with higher TCR beta diversity.

The CDR3 spans 13 residues. Trimming at V came to 6 bases and at J to 11 bases, leaving 11 bases not matched to a gene. With respect to this clonotype: Antigen specificity is unknown.

Next came a second PCR, run for about 7 to 12 cycles, which used a sample-barcoded 5' primer along with a J-beta primer mix. One entry per CDR3 protein, called by TCRdb with MiXCR from the 5' RACE reads. The sample has about 830,000 distinct CDR3 sequences; around 68% are singletons. Material for sequencing was blood. The chain recombines TRBV12-3 or TRBV12-4 with TRBJ1-1; 8 bases map to TRBD1. This sequence was found in a man aged 30 to 45 in good health. The CDR3 DNA is TGTGCCAGCAGATTTGCAGGGGGCATTGGGGCTTTCTTT. Amino acids: CASRFAGGIGAFF.